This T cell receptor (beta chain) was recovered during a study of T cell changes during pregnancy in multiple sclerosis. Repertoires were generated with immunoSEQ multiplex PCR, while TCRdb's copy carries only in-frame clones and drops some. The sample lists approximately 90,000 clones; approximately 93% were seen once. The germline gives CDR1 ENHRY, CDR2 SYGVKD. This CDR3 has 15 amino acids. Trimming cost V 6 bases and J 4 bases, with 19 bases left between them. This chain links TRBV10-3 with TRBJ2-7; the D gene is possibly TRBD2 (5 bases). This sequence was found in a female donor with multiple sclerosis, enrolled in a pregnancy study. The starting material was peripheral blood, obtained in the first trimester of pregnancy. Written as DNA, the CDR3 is TGTGCCATCAGCGGCGGACTGTTGGGAAATTACGAGCAGTACTTC. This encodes CAISGGLLGNYEQYF.